This is a list of T cell receptor beta chains from one sample in a study of blood T cell repertoires in COVID-19. Clones were read by immunoSEQ multiplex PCR, and TCRdb kept only the in-frame ones, dropping some. The sample lists approximately 31,000 clones, approximately 92% occurring once. Sequencing was done on a sample of peripheral blood. Receptors were obtained from an elderly man with acute or convalescent COVID-19. The CDR3 runs from the conserved cysteine through the conserved F or W. D genes are given only for firm matches. Rows give clone size only sometimes, using once, few, many, or a class for an expanded clone.

cdr3_aa	cdr3_nt	v_call	j_call	clone_size	d_call
CASSPGGVNTGELFF	TGTGCCAGCAGCCCCGGGGGAGTGAACACCGGGGAGCTGTTTTTT	TRBV9	TRBJ2-2	NA	NA
CAWSGGRGVDEQFF	TGTGCCTGGTCGGGCGGGAGAGGAGTGGATGAGCAGTTCTTC	TRBV30	TRBJ2-1	NA	TRBD2
CASSQVGRGATGELFF	TGTGCCAGCAGCCAAGTGGGCAGGGGCGCCACCGGGGAGCTGTTTTTT	TRBV4-2	TRBJ2-2	NA	NA
CASSFRGSVYGYTF	TGTGCCAGCAGCTTCCGGGGTTCAGTCTATGGCTACACCTTC	TRBV7-9	TRBJ1-2	once	NA
CASSLSETQYF	TGTGCCAGCAGCCTGTCAGAGACCCAGTACTTC	TRBV7-2	TRBJ2-5	NA	NA
CASSGWDSSNEKLFF	TGCGCCAGCAGCGGATGGGACAGTAGTAATGAAAAACTGTTTTTT	TRBV4-1	TRBJ1-4	NA	TRBD1
CASSLLGNEQFF	TGTGCCAGCAGCCTTCTAGGCAACGAGCAGTTCTTC	TRBV28	TRBJ2-1	NA	NA
CASQGAGNQPQHF	TGTGCCAGTCAGGGGGCCGGCAATCAGCCCCAGCATTTT	TRBV7-9	TRBJ1-5	NA	TRBD1
CASSFKGQGVYEQYF	TGTGCCAGCAGTTTCAAGGGTCAGGGGGTCTACGAGCAGTACTTC	TRBV27	TRBJ2-7	once	TRBD1
CASSEGLLLETQYF	TGTGCCAGCAGCGAAGGACTGCTGTTGGAGACCCAGTACTTC	TRBV11-2	TRBJ2-5	NA	NA
CASSLFSTDTQYF	TGTGCCAGCAGTCTATTTAGCACAGATACGCAGTATTTT	TRBV2	TRBJ2-3	NA	NA
CASSFAGIPEQYF	TGTGCCAGCAGCTTTGCAGGGATTCCCGAGCAGTACTTC	TRBV7-9	TRBJ2-7	NA	NA
CASSESTSSVGELFF	TGTGCCAGCAGTGAATCGACTAGTTCTGTCGGGGAGCTGTTTTTT	TRBV6-1	TRBJ2-2	once	NA
CASSWQGETQYF	TGTGCCAGCAGTTGGCAGGGAGAGACCCAGTACTTC	TRBV12-3/TRBV12-4	TRBJ2-5	NA	NA
CASSPAGQGPDTQYF	TGTGCCAGCTCACCAGCAGGGCAGGGCCCTGATACGCAGTATTTT	TRBV18	TRBJ2-3	NA	NA
CASSRTSGSGQQFF	TGCGCCAGCAGCCGGACTAGCGGGAGCGGACAGCAGTTCTTC	TRBV5-1	TRBJ2-1	NA	TRBD2
CASSFPGQDPAEQYF	TGCGCCAGCAGCTTCCCCGGACAGGATCCGGCCGAGCAGTACTTC	TRBV5-1	TRBJ2-7	NA	TRBD1
CASRGSGREYEQFF	TGTGCCAGCAGGGGGAGCGGGAGGGAGTATGAGCAGTTCTTC	TRBV25-1	TRBJ2-1	few	TRBD2
CASSLPSGQQFF	TGTGCCAGCAGCTTACCCAGCGGGCAACAGTTCTTC	TRBV7-2	TRBJ2-1	once	NA
CASSYSPSGDYEQYF	TGTGCCAGCAGTTACTCACCCAGCGGGGACTACGAGCAGTACTTC	TRBV6-5	TRBJ2-7	NA	TRBD2
CATSRRGTGGNEQYF	TGTGCCACCAGCAGAAGAGGGACAGGGGGCAACGAGCAGTACTTC	TRBV15	TRBJ2-7	once	TRBD1
CASTPLKGGLNTGELFF	TGTGCCAGTACCCCCCTAAAGGGCGGGTTGAACACCGGGGAGCTGTTTTTT	TRBV19	TRBJ2-2	NA	NA
CAISDLGQINTEAFF	TGTGCCATCAGTGACCTTGGACAGATAAACACTGAAGCTTTCTTT	TRBV10-3	TRBJ1-1	NA	NA
CASSLNPTTGELFF	TGTGCCAGCAGCTTGAACCCTACCACCGGGGAGCTGTTTTTT	TRBV11-3	TRBJ2-2	few	NA
CASSSDREKGFDEQYF	TGTGCCAGCAGCTCGGACAGGGAAAAAGGTTTTGACGAGCAGTACTTC	TRBV13	TRBJ2-7	NA	TRBD1
CASSFASSGANTGELFF	TGTGCCAGCAGCTTCGCGTCTAGCGGGGCGAACACCGGGGAGCTGTTTTTT	TRBV7-9	TRBJ2-2	NA	TRBD2